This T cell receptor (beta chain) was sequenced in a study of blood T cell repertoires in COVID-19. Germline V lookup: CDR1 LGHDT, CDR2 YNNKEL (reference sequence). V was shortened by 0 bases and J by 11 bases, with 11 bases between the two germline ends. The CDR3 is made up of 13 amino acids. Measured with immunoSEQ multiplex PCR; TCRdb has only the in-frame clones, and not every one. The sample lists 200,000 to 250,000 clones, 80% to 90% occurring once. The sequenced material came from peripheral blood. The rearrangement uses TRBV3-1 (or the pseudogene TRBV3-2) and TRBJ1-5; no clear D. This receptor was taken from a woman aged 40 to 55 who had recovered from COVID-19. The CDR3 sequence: CASSQEHASAQHF. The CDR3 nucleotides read TGTGCCAGCAGCCAAGAGCACGCTTCGGCCCAGCATTTT.